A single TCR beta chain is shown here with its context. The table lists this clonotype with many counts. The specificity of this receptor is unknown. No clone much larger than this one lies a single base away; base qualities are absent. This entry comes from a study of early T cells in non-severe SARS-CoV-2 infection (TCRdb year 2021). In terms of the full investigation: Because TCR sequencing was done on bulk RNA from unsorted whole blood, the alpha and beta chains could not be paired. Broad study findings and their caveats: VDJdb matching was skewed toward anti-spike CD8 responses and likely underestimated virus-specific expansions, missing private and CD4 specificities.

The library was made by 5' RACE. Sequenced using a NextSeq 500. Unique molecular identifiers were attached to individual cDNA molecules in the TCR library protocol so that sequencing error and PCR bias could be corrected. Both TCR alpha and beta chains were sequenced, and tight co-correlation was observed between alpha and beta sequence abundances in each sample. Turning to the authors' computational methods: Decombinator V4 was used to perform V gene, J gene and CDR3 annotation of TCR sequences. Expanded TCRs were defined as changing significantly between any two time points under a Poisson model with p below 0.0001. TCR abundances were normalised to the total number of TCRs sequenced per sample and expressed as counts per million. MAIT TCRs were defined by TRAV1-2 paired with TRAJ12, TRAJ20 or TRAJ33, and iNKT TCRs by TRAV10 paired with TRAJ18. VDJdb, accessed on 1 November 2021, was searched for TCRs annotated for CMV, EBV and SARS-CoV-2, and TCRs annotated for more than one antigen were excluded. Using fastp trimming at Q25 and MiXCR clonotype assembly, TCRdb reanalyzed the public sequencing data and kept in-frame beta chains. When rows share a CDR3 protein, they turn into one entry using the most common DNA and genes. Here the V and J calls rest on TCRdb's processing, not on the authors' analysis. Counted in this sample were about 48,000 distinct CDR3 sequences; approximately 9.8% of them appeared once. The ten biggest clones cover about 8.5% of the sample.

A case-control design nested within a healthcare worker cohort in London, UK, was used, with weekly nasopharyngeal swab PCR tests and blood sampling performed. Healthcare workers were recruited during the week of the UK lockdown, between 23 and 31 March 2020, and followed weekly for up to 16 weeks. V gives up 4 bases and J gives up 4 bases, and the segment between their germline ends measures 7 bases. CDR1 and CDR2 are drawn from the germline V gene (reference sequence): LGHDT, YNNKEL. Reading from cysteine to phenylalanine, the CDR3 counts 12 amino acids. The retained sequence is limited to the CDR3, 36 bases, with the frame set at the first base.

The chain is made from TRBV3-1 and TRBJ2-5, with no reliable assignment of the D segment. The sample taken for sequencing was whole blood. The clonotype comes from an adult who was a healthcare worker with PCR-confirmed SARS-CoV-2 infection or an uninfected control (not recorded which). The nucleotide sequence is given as TGTGCCAGCAGCCCCCGCCGAGAGACCCAGTACTTC. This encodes CASSPRRETQYF.